What follows are 32 T cell receptor beta chains derived from one specimen sequenced in a study of control samples from healthy donors and cancer patients. Measured with immunoSEQ multiplex PCR; TCRdb has only the in-frame clones, and not every one. The sample records 200,000 to 250,000 clones, over 90% being singletons. Material: blood. The receptors stem from a man between 50 and 59 years old in good health.

This chain joins TRBV12-3 or TRBV12-4 and TRBJ1-6; D is unresolved. Trimming removed 5 bases at V and 9 bases at J, with 8 bases between. The CDR3 is 12 amino acids. CDR3 residues: CASSLLSSPLHF. The CDR3 nucleotides are TGTGCCAGCAGTCTTCTAAGTTCACCCCTCCACTTT.

The rearrangement links TRBV2 to TRBJ1-2; 8 nucleotides align to TRBD1. This CDR3 is built from 15 residues. Unmatched junction bases numbered 7, after V lost 5 bases and J lost 2 bases. Germline CDR1 reads SNHLY; CDR2 reads FYNNEI. The CDR3 DNA sequence: TGTGCCAGCAGTTTCCTAACAGGGGGGAACTATGGCTACACCTTC. Protein product: CASSFLTGGNYGYTF.

The chain is built from TRBV7-3 and TRBJ2-3, with D perhaps assigned TRBD1 or TRBD2 (5 bases each). In germline, CDR1 is SGHTA, CDR2 FQGTGA. The CDR3 totals 16 residues. V gave up 4 bases and J gave up 8 bases, with 22 bases separating them. CDR3 in DNA: TGTGCCAGCAGCTCTCGGCCAGGGAATGGGGACGGTACGCAGTATTTT. Translated: CASSSRPGNGDGTQYF.

V is TRBV11-3 and J is TRBJ1-2; perhaps TRBD1 as D (5 bases). CDR3 length: 14 amino acids. Germline V gene sequence: CDR1 SGHNT, CDR2 YENEEA. V lost 5 bases, J lost 4 bases, and 14 bases lay in between. The CDR3 is CASSPSVGPYGYTF. CDR3 coding DNA: TGTGCCAGCAGCCCCTCAGTGGGACCCTATGGCTACACCTTC.

This chain uses TRBV18 with TRBJ2-7, with 7 bases that match TRBD1. This CDR3 spans 14 amino acids. V dropped 3 bases and J dropped 5; count of bases not matched to a gene: 7. CDR1 is KGHSH, CDR2 LQKENI, per germline. DNA for the CDR3: TGTGCCAGCTCACCTCCGGGACAGAGGAACGAGCAGTACTTC. Protein: CASSPPGQRNEQYF.

The chain carries TRBV28 and TRBJ2-2; no reliable D call. Between the trimmed V and J ends, which lost 2 bases and 3 bases, there was a span of 4 bases. Germline CDR1 reads MDHEN; CDR2 reads SYDVKM. The CDR3 covers 13 residues. The CDR3 nucleotides read TGTGCCAGCAGTTTAACACACACCGGGGAGCTGTTTTTT. As protein: CASSLTHTGELFF.

The chain is built from TRBV12-3 or TRBV12-4 and TRBJ2-5; maybe TRBD2 (6 bases). The CDR3 loop spans 13 amino acids. Trimming cost V 3 bases and J 5 bases, with 10 bases left between them. The DNA for the CDR3 is TGTGCCAGCAGTTTGGGGGGTACGGAGACCCAGTACTTC. This codes for CASSLGGTETQYF.

The chain is built from TRBV19 and TRBJ1-1, with D uncertain. Deletions cut 4 bases from V and 3 bases from J, with 9 bases between. Germline CDR1 is LNHDA and CDR2 is SQIVND (reference sequence). The length of the CDR3 is 13 residues. CDR3 in amino acids: CASSKKGYTEAFF. DNA of the CDR3: TGTGCCAGTAGTAAGAAGGGTTACACTGAAGCTTTCTTT.

The V and J genes are TRBV9 and TRBJ2-3; D remains ambiguous. Germline lookup yields CDR1 SGDLS and CDR2 YYNGEE. V was clipped by 3 bases and J by 2 bases, with 13 bases between them. The CDR3 extends over 15 amino acids. The CDR3: CASSEKWALTDTQYF. The CDR3 coding sequence is TGTGCCAGCAGCGAAAAATGGGCCCTCACAGATACGCAGTATTTT.

The chain uses TRBV27 and TRBJ1-1; possible D gene TRBD1, 6 bases. The CDR3 has 15 residues. The V and J ends lost 2 bases and 11 bases respectively, with 21 bases between them. Germline CDR1 and CDR2: MNHEY and SMNVEV (reference sequence). The chain's CDR3 is CASSLGQTTPLRAFF. In DNA, the CDR3 is TGTGCCAGCAGTTTAGGACAGACGACCCCTTTGAGGGCTTTCTTT.

The chain links TRBV6-1 to TRBJ1-1; D possibly corresponds to TRBD1 (5 bases). The ends were cut back, 2 bases at V and 3 bases at J, with 10 bases in the middle. The germline V gene encodes CDR1 MNHNS and CDR2 SASEGT. This CDR3 is 14 amino acids long. The DNA of the CDR3 is TGTGCCAGCAGTGAACGGGACGACTACACTGAAGCTTTCTTT. Translating it yields CASSERDDYTEAFF.

The V and J genes are TRBV6-5 and TRBJ2-3, with TRBD2 matching over 13 bases. The CDR3 spans 15 residues. The V gene end was trimmed by 5 bases and the J gene end by 5 bases; junction bases not matched to a gene: 4. The germline V gene encodes CDR1 MNHEY and CDR2 SVGAGI. In nucleotides, the CDR3 is TGTGCCAGCAGTCGACTAGCGGGGGGTCAAGATACGCAGTATTTT. This sequence encodes CASSRLAGGQDTQYF.

This chain links TRBV2 with TRBJ2-7; no firm D call. There are 14 residues in the CDR3. Germline CDR1 SNHLY, CDR2 FYNNEI. Trimming left V 4 bases short and J 8 bases short, with 18 bases between. CDR3: CASSVGDSGLKQYF. The CDR3 region has the DNA TGTGCCAGCAGTGTAGGAGATTCTGGGCTGAAGCAGTACTTC.

This chain connects TRBV18 to TRBJ1-4, with D uncertain. Trimming stripped 3 bases from V and 5 bases from J, with 10 bases between. CDR1 and CDR2 (germline): KGHSH, LQKENI. The CDR3 totals 14 residues. The CDR3 nucleotides are TGTGCCAGCTCACCGGCACAGTTAAATGAAAAACTGTTTTTT. Residues: CASSPAQLNEKLFF.

The rearrangement joins TRBV18 to TRBJ2-5; a weak D match, TRBD1 (5 bases). The V and J ends lost 3 bases and 4 bases respectively, with 12 bases between them. There are 14 residues in the CDR3. Germline-derived CDR1 and CDR2 are KGHSH and LQKENI. The CDR3 DNA is TGTGCCAGCTCACCCGGGTCCCAGGGAGAGACCCAGTACTTC. Translation: CASSPGSQGETQYF.

This chain uses TRBV5-6 with TRBJ2-4, with D possibly being TRBD1 (5 bases). V shed 2 bases and J shed 1 base, with 16 bases lying between them. Germline CDR1 SGHDT, CDR2 YYEEEE. This CDR3 region has 17 residues. The CDR3 coding sequence is TGTGCCAGCAGCTTACCCTCCCAGGGTTTGGCCAAAAACATTCAGTACTTC. Translating gives CASSLPSQGLAKNIQYF.

The chain has TRBV9 and TRBJ1-4; D unclear. The germline V and J ends were trimmed by 3 bases and 0 bases, with 6 bases remaining between them. The CDR3 covers 14 residues. CDR1 and CDR2 (germline): SGDLS, YYNGEE. CDR3 protein: CASSAAATNEKLFF. CDR3 nucleotides: TGTGCCAGCAGCGCGGCGGCAACTAATGAAAAACTGTTTTTT.

The J gene is TRBJ1-4, the V gene TRBV19; D is perhaps TRBD1 (5 bases). Trimming took off 4 bases at V and 0 bases at J, with 18 bases between the two ends. Germline values: CDR1 LNHDA, CDR2 SQIVND (reference sequence). The CDR3 consists of 18 residues. The DNA of the CDR3 is TGTGCCAGTAGTAGGGGGACCGTTCGGACCCCAACTAATGAAAAACTGTTTTTT. As protein: CASSRGTVRTPTNEKLFF.

J is TRBJ1-5 and V is TRBV19; 8 positions match TRBD1. The germline gives CDR1 LNHDA, CDR2 SQIVND (reference sequence). After removal of 3 bases from V and 7 bases from J, the junction contained 5 bases not matched to a gene. This CDR3 is built from 14 residues. The CDR3 spells CASSIQGALQPQHF. CDR3 DNA: TGTGCCAGTAGTATTCAGGGGGCCTTGCAGCCCCAGCATTTT.

V and J are TRBV14 and TRBJ2-5; 11 nucleotides match TRBD1. The germline V gene has CDR1 SGHDN and CDR2 FVKESK. The V segment lost 4 bases and the J segment 2 bases; nucleotides outside the gene matches: 6. The CDR3 contains 16 residues. CDR3: CASSPDRGQLQETQYF. CDR3 nucleotide sequence: TGTGCCAGCAGCCCGGACAGGGGGCAGTTACAAGAGACCCAGTACTTC.

The V gene is TRBV7-2, the J gene TRBJ2-2; D unclear. Germline V gene lookup returns CDR1 SGHTA and CDR2 FQGNSA. The CDR3 length is 14 residues. V was shortened by 3 bases and J by 6 bases, with 11 bases between the two germline ends. CDR3 bases: TGTGCCAGCAGCTTTTCTGATGGGTCCGGGGAGCTGTTTTTT. Translated, it gives CASSFSDGSGELFF.

V gene TRBV19 combines with J gene TRBJ2-2, with 10 nucleotides matching TRBD1. J lost 4 bases, V lost 4 bases, and 3 bases had no gene match. The V gene's germline CDR1 is LNHDA and CDR2 SQIVND (reference sequence). There are 15 residues in the CDR3. The CDR3 nucleotides are TGTGCCAGTAGTAAAGGGACAGGGGTCACCGGGGAGCTGTTTTTT. It specifies CASSKGTGVTGELFF.

This clone was observed a single time. V usage is TRBV18 and J usage is TRBJ1-1; weak D call: TRBD1 (6 bases). V was shortened by 6 bases and J by 5 bases, with 22 bases between the two germline ends. This CDR3 is built from 16 residues. Germline V CDR1 and CDR2: KGHSH, LQKENI. The CDR3 loop is CASSQRGNSVVTEAFF. The CDR3, as DNA: TGTGCCAGCTCTCAAAGGGGGAACAGTGTGGTAACTGAAGCTTTCTTT.

The CDR3: CASSLRGTMNTEAFF. The CDR3 DNA sequence: TGTGCCAGCAGTTTGAGAGGTACCATGAACACTGAAGCTTTCTTT. The chain is built from TRBV27 and TRBJ1-1; D is uncertain. The CDR3 runs to 15 residues. Germline values: CDR1 MNHEY, CDR2 SMNVEV (reference sequence). The ends were cut back, 3 bases at V and 0 bases at J, with 11 bases in the middle.

This rearrangement joins TRBV6-5 to TRBJ1-2; D not certain. V lost 6 bases to trimming and J lost 6 bases, with 11 bases between them. The germline CDR1 and CDR2 sequences are MNHEY and SVGAGI. This CDR3 comprises 12 residues. CDR3 amino acids: CASRMNKDGYTF. The CDR3 nucleotides are TGTGCCAGCAGGATGAACAAGGATGGCTACACCTTC.

The genes are TRBV5-1 and TRBJ1-2, with TRBD1 matching 7 bases. This CDR3 region has 15 residues. With V trimmed by 1 base and J by 4 bases, 7 bases remained unmatched. The germline CDR1 and CDR2 sequences are SGHRS and YFSETQ. CDR3 amino acids: CASSLTGEVGYGYTF. In DNA form, the CDR3 reads TGCGCCAGCAGCTTGACAGGGGAGGTAGGCTATGGCTACACCTTC.

This clone was detected only once. This same CDR3 is encoded by further DNA sequences in the sample. The rearrangement uses TRBV24-1 and TRBJ1-1; perhaps TRBD1 as D (6 bases). V was clipped by 2 bases and J by 3 bases, with 12 bases between them. The germline V gene encodes CDR1 KGHDR and CDR2 SFDVKD. The CDR3 totals 15 residues. CDR3 protein: CATSDSGRGDTEAFF. The CDR3 region has the DNA TGTGCCACCAGTGATTCGGGGAGGGGGGACACTGAAGCTTTCTTT.

The chain recombines TRBV7-9 with TRBJ1-6; 7 nucleotides match TRBD1. The CDR3 sequence is 14 residues long. Germline CDR1 is SEHNR and CDR2 is FQNEAQ (reference sequence). Trimming removed 6 bases from V and 8 bases from J; junction bases left unmatched: 7. The CDR3 is CASREQGTDSPLHF. For the CDR3, the DNA is TGTGCCAGCAGAGAACAGGGGACGGATTCACCCCTCCACTTT.

This clone was counted once. The chain joins TRBV18 to TRBJ2-1, with a tentative D call TRBD1 (6 bases). CDR1 and CDR2 from the germline V gene are KGHSH and LQKENI. Trimming took 3 bases from V and 2 from J, leaving 11 bases between them. The CDR3 spans 15 residues. CDR3 loop: CASSPSQGTYNEQFF. In DNA form, the CDR3 reads TGTGCCAGCTCACCTAGTCAGGGGACCTACAATGAGCAGTTCTTC.

For this clone: The same CDR3 also results from other DNA sequences found in this sample. The chain has TRBV3-1 (or the pseudogene TRBV3-2) and TRBJ2-2, with D possibly TRBD1 on 6 matching bases. This CDR3 region has 14 residues. The germline V and J ends were trimmed by 1 base and 4 bases, with 7 bases remaining between them. CDR1 is LGHDT and CDR2 is YNNKEL in the germline V gene (reference sequence). CDR3 sequence reads: CASSQGGRTGELFF. CDR3 DNA: TGTGCCAGCAGCCAAGGGGGGCGCACCGGGGAGCTGTTTTTT.

Here the CDR3 reads CASSQDKGANTEAFF. The CDR3 DNA sequence: TGTGCCAGCAGCCAAGATAAAGGGGCGAACACTGAAGCTTTCTTT. This chain uses TRBV3-1 (or the pseudogene TRBV3-2) with TRBJ1-1; a weak D match, TRBD1 (5 bases). Per the germline V gene, CDR1 is LGHDT and CDR2 is YNNKEL (reference sequence). The CDR3 length is 15 residues. Trimming took 0 bases from V and 1 from J, leaving 9 bases between them.

The chain is built from TRBV6-5 and TRBJ1-3; TRBD1 matches 7 bases. There are 14 residues in the CDR3. The germline CDR1 and CDR2 sequences are MNHEY and SVGAGI. With V trimmed by 5 bases and J by 0 bases, 1 base remained unmatched. CDR3 sequence reads: CASSRQGSGNTIYF. For the CDR3, the DNA is TGTGCCAGCAGTCGACAGGGCTCTGGAAACACCATATATTTT.